The T cell receptor (beta chain) described here comes from a study of T cells of healthy individuals. TCRdb reprocessed the 5' RACE reads via MiXCR and lists one record per CDR3 protein. The sample has roughly 87,000 distinct CDR3 sequences; approximately 18% are singletons. V lost 5 bases and J 0 bases, leaving 14 bases between the germline ends. Germline lookup yields CDR1 SEHNR and CDR2 FQNEAQ (reference sequence). This CDR3 is built from 15 residues. This sequence was found in a human donor in good health. The gene calls are TRBV7-9 and TRBJ2-7; D is unresolved. The CDR3 region is CASSTPPSSSYEQYF. The CDR3 DNA reads TGTGCCAGCAGCACGCCCCCGTCTAGCTCCTACGAGCAGTACTTC.